This T cell receptor (beta chain) was captured in a study of neurological immune-mediated disorders. Findings and limits, study-wide: Expanded clones shared no CDR3 amino acid sequences across subjects, suggesting private repertoires in all groups.

Unsorted libraries were prepared from 2 million PBMCs held at -80 C. This clonotype has ten or more counts. What it recognizes is unknown. The cDNA was synthesized by means of template-switch 5'RACE, which was carried out with 10-nucleotide random UMIs. TCRdb re-derived calls from the 5' RACE reads in MiXCR, one entry per CDR3 protein. The table includes 28,000 or so distinct CDR3 sequences, 12% detected once. Source material: PBMCs. The TCR originated in a man aged 60-69 years in good health.

CDR3 sequence: CASSSRGWTSDTDTQYF. For the CDR3, the DNA is TGTGCCAGCAGCTCGCGCGGTTGGACTAGCGACACAGATACGCAGTATTTT. This chain joins TRBV7-2 and TRBJ2-3; TRBD2 matches at 9 bases. There are 17 residues in the CDR3. The V gene end was trimmed by 4 bases and the J gene end by 2 bases; junction bases not matched to a gene: 10. Germline V CDR1 and CDR2: SGHTA, FQGNSA.